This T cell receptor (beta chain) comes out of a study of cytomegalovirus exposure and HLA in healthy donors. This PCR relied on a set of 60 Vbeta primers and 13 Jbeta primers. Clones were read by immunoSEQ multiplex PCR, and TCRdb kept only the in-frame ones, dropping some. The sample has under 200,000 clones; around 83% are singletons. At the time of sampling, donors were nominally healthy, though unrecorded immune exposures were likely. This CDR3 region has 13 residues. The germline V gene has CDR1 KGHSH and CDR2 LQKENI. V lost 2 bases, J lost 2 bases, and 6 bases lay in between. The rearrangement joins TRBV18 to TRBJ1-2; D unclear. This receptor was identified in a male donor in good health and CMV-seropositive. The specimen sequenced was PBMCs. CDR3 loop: CASSPKENYGYTF. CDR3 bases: TGTGCCAGCTCACCAAAGGAGAACTATGGCTACACCTTC.